This entry lists 4 T cell receptor beta chains sequenced from one sample in a study of T cell repertoires in cytomegalovirus infection. Each CDR3 protein is one row after TCRdb ran MiXCR on the reads. The data contain approximately 320,000 distinct CDR3 sequences, approximately 9.5% of them singletons. The sequenced sample was PBMCs. Receptor source: a human donor in good health (CMV status not recorded). Some clones in this sample may be carry-over from other donors' samples.

This clonotype has only a few counts. This chain uses TRBV7-2 with TRBJ1-3; TRBD1 is a possible D gene (6 bases). This CDR3 comprises 14 residues. Looked up from germline, CDR1 is SGHTA and CDR2 is FQGNSA. Trimming shortened V by 4 bases and J by 7 bases, and 14 bases separated the two germline ends. The CDR3 region has the DNA TGTGCCAGCAGCTATTTGACAGGCCGCAACACCATATATTTT. This sequence encodes CASSYLTGRNTIYF.

The CDR3 reads CSVGVGGSSAEAFF. As DNA, the CDR3 is TGCAGCGTTGGGGTAGGGGGTTCAAGTGCTGAAGCTTTCTTT. The V gene is TRBV29-1, the J gene TRBJ1-1; a possible D gene is TRBD1 (6 bases). V was cut by 4 bases and J by 6 bases, with 18 bases left in between. This CDR3 is built from 14 residues. Germline V gives CDR1 SQVTM, CDR2 ANQGSEA.

This clonotype has just a few counts. CDR3 in DNA: TGTGCCAGCAGTGACGGCACGGCCCTTCAGAACACTGAAGCTTTCTTT. The encoded protein is CASSDGTALQNTEAFF. V is TRBV2 and J is TRBJ1-1; D not certain. V shed 3 bases and J shed 1 base, with 15 bases lying between them. The CDR3 runs to 16 residues. The germline CDR1 and CDR2 sequences are SNHLY and FYNNEI.

There are a few counts of this clonotype. The rearrangement joins TRBV6-2 or TRBV6-3 to TRBJ2-7; D is uncertain. Germline CDR1 is MNHEY and CDR2 is SVGEGT. CDR3 length: 14 residues. V was trimmed by 4 bases and J by 5 bases, leaving 15 bases between them. The CDR3 sequence: CASSLVTMKNEQYF. In DNA form, the CDR3 reads TGTGCCAGCAGTTTGGTGACAATGAAAAACGAGCAGTACTTC.